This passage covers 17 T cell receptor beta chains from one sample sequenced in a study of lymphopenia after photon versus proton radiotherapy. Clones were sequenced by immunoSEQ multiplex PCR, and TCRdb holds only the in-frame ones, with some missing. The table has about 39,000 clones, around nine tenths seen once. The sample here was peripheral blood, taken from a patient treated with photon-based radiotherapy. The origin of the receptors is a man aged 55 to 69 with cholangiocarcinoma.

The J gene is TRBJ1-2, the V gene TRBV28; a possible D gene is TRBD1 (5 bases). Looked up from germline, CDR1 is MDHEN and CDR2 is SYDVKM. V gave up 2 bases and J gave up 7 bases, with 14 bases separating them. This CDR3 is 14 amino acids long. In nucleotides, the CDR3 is TGTGCCAGCAGTTTAGGGCAGGGTACCCGTGGCTACACCTTC. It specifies CASSLGQGTRGYTF.

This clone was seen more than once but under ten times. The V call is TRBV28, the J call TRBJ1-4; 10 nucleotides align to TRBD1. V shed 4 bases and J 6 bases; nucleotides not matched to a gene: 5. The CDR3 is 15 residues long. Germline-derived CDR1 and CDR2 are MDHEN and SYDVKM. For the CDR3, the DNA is TGTGCCAGCAGTTACCGACAGGGGGCATATGAAAAACTGTTTTTT. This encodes CASSYRQGAYEKLFF.

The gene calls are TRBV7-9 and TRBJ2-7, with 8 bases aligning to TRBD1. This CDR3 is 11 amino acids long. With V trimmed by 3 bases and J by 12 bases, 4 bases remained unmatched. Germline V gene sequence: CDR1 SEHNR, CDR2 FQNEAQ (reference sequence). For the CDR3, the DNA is TGTGCCAGCAGCTTTACAGGGGGGATGTACTTC. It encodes CASSFTGGMYF.

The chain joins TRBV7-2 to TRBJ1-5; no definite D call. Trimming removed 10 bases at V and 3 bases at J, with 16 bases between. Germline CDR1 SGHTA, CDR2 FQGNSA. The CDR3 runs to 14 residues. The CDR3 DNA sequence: TGTGCCAACACCCCACGACGGGACAATCAGCCCCAGCATTTT. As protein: CANTPRRDNQPQHF. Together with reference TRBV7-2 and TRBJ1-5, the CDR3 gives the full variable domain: GAGVSQSPSNKVTEKGKDVELRCDPISGHTALYWYRQSLGQGLEFLIYFQGNSAPDKSGLPSDRFSAERTGGSVSTLTIQRTQQEDSAVYLCANTPRRDNQPQHFGDGTRLSIL.

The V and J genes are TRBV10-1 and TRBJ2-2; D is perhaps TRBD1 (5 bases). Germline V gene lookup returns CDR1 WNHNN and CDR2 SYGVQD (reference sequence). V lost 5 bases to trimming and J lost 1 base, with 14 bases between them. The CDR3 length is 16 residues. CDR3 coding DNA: TGCGCCAGCAGTCCCAATTTAGGGGTGAACACCGGGGAGCTGTTTTTT. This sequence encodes CASSPNLGVNTGELFF.

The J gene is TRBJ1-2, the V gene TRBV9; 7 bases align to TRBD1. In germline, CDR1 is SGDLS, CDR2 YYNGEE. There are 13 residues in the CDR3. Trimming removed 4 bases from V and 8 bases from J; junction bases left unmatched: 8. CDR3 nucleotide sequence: TGTGCCAGCAGCCCGCAGACAGGGCGCGGCTACACCTTC. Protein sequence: CASSPQTGRGYTF.

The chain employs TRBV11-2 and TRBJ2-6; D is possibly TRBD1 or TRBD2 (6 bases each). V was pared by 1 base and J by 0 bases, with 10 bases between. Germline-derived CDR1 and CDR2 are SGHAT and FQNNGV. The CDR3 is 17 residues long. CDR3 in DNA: TGTGCCAGCAGCTTAGTCGGGGGCGGCTCTGGGGCCAACGTCCTGACTTTC. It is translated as CASSLVGGGSGANVLTF. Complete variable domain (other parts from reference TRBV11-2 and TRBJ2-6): EAGVAQSPRYKIIEKRQSVAFWCNPISGHATLYWYQQILGQGPKLLIQFQNNGVVDDSQLPKDRFSAERLKGVDSTLKIQPAKLEDSAVYLCASSLVGGGSGANVLTFGAGSRLTVL.

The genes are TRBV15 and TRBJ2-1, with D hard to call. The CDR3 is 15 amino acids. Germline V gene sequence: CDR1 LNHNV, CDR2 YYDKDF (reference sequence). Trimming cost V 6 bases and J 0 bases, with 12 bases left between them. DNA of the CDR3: TGTGCCACCAGTCGCCCCATCCCCTCCTACAATGAGCAGTTCTTC. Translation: CATSRPIPSYNEQFF.

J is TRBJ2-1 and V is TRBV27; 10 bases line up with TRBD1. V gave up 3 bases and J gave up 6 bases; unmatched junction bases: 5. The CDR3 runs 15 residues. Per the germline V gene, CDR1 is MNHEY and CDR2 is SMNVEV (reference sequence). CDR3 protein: CASSFPGQGINEQFF. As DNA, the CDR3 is TGTGCCAGCAGTTTCCCGGGACAGGGGATCAATGAGCAGTTCTTC.

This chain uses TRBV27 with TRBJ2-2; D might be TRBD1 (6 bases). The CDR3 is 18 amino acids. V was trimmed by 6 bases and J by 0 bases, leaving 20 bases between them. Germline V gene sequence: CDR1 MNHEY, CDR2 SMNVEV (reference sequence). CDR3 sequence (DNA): TGTGCCAGCAGCCCTGAACAGGGTCGGGTTCCGAACACCGGGGAGCTGTTTTTT. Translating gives CASSPEQGRVPNTGELFF.

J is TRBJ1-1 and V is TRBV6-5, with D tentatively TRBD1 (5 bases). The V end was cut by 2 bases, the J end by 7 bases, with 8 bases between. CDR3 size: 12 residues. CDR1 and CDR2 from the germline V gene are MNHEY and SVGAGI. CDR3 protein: CASSYRGLEAFF. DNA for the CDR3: TGTGCCAGCAGTTACAGGGGCCTTGAAGCTTTCTTT.

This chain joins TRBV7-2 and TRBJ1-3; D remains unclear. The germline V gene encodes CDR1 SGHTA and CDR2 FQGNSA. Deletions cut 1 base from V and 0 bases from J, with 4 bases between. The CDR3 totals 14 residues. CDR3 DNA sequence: TGTGCCAGCAGCTTAGGGGGCTCTGGAAACACCATATATTTT. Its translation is CASSLGGSGNTIYF.

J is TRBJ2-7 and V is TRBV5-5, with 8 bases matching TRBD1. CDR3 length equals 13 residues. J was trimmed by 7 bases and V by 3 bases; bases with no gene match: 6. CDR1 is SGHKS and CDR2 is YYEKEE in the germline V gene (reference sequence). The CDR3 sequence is CASSSTGGREQYF. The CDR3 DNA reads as TGTGCCAGCAGCTCCACAGGGGGACGGGAGCAGTACTTC.

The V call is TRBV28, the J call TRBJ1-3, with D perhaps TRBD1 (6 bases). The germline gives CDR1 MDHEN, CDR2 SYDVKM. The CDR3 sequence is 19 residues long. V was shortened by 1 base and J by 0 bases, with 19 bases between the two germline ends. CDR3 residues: CASSLLTYKTGTSGNTIYF. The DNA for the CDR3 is TGTGCCAGCAGTTTATTAACGTACAAAACAGGGACCTCTGGAAACACCATATATTTT.

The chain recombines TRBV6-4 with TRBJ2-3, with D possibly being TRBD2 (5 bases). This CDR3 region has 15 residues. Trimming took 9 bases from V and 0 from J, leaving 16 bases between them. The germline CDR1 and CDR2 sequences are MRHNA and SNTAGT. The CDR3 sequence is CASSWTVTSTDTQYF. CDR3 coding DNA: TGTGCCAGTAGCTGGACTGTTACTAGCACAGATACGCAGTATTTT.

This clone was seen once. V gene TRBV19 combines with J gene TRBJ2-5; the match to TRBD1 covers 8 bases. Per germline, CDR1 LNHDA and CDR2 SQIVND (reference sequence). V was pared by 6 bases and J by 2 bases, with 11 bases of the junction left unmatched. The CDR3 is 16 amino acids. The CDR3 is CASSFTQQGGQETQYF. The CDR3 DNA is TGTGCCAGTAGCTTTACTCAACAGGGGGGACAAGAGACCCAGTACTTC.

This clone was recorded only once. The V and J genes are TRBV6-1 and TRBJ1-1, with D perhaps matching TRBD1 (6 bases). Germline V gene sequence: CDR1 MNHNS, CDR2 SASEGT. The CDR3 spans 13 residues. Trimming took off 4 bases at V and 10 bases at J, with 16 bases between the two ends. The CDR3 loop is CASSVAEGVSAFF. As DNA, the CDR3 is TGTGCCAGCAGTGTTGCGGAGGGGGTTTCAGCTTTCTTT.